This passage covers 31 T cell receptor beta chains from one sample sequenced in a study of CD8 T cells in Susac syndrome. Random hexamers served to reverse transcribe roughly 0.45 to 1 ug RNA. TCRdb reprocessed the immunoSEQ multiplex PCR reads with MiXCR, giving one entry per CDR3 protein. The data hold about 280,000 distinct CDR3 sequences, with around 84% observed a single time. The material sequenced was CD8+ T cells from PBMCs. Receptors were obtained from a human donor with multiple sclerosis.

The chain carries TRBV28 and TRBJ2-1; D gene uncertain. V was cut by 4 bases and J by 8 bases, with 6 bases left in between. CDR1 is MDHEN, CDR2 SYDVKM, per germline. The CDR3 loop spans 11 amino acids. The CDR3 protein is CASSSYDEQFF. Here the CDR3 DNA reads TGTGCCAGCAGTTCTTATGATGAGCAGTTCTTC.

This chain joins TRBV28 and TRBJ1-5, with 7 bases that match TRBD1. The length of the CDR3 is 17 residues. Germline V lookup: CDR1 MDHEN, CDR2 SYDVKM. Trimming took 5 bases from V and 9 from J; bases not matched to a gene: 19. The CDR3 protein is CASSPQIGTDFLGPQHF. CDR3 nucleotides: TGTGCCAGCAGTCCCCAGATTGGGACAGATTTCCTTGGGCCCCAGCATTTT.

The chain recombines TRBV29-1 with TRBJ2-5, with a weak D call TRBD2 (6 bases). The CDR3 sequence is 16 residues long. V was pared by 3 bases and J by 1 base, with 18 bases between. Germline CDR1 SQVTM, CDR2 ANQGSEA. CDR3 in amino acids: CSVEEGWQLIQETQYF. CDR3 DNA: TGCAGCGTTGAGGAGGGGTGGCAGCTAATCCAAGAGACCCAGTACTTC. Full variable domain (outside the CDR3, taken from reference TRBV29-1 and TRBJ2-5): SAVISQKPSRDICQRGTSLTIQCQVDSQVTMMFWYRQQPGQSLTLIATANQGSEATYESGFVIDKFPISRPNLTFSTLTVSNMSPEDSSIYLCSVEEGWQLIQETQYFGPGTRLLVL.

The rearrangement joins TRBV6-1 to TRBJ2-2; TRBD2 matches 10 bases. The V gene's germline CDR1 is MNHNS and CDR2 SASEGT. V shed 6 bases and J 7 bases; nucleotides not matched to a gene: 20. CDR3 length equals 19 residues. CDR3 DNA sequence: TGTGCCAGCAGCCAATCCTGGATCCAGCGGGAGGGCCAGAGCGGGGAGCTGTTTTTT. Amino acid sequence: CASSQSWIQREGQSGELFF.

V gene TRBV5-8 combines with J gene TRBJ2-7, with 7 bases fitting TRBD1. The J segment lost 3 bases and the V segment lost 4 bases, leaving 13 bases of the junction unmatched. The CDR3 has 16 residues. The germline CDR1 and CDR2 sequences are SGHTS and YDEGEE. CDR3: CASSPKTGVKNYEQYF. CDR3 nucleotides: TGTGCCAGCAGCCCGAAAACAGGGGTAAAGAACTACGAGCAGTACTTC.

The J gene is TRBJ2-1, the V gene TRBV7-9; a possible D gene is TRBD1 (6 bases). The CDR3 totals 14 residues. Germline-derived CDR1 and CDR2 are SEHNR and FQNEAQ (reference sequence). Trimming stripped 8 bases from V and 2 bases from J, with 13 bases between. The CDR3 DNA reads TGTGCCAGCGGGGGCGGGTCAACCTACAATGAGCAGTTCTTC. Translating it yields CASGGGSTYNEQFF.

This rearrangement joins TRBV7-9 to TRBJ2-1; 8 nucleotides agree with TRBD2. Germline V gene sequence: CDR1 SEHNR, CDR2 FQNEAQ (reference sequence). The CDR3 length is 12 residues. V shed 11 bases, J shed 8 bases, and the junction held 8 bases outside the gene matches. CDR3 amino acids: CACDGGAYEQFF. CDR3 coding DNA: TGTGCCTGCGACGGGGGGGCCTATGAGCAGTTCTTC.

The chain employs TRBV9 and TRBJ2-3; D gene unclear. The CDR3 length is 14 residues. Germline lookup yields CDR1 SGDLS and CDR2 YYNGEE. V was trimmed by 4 bases and J by 6 bases, leaving 15 bases between them. CDR3 sequence: CASSPHRPQDTQYF. The CDR3 nucleotides read TGTGCCAGCAGCCCCCACCGCCCGCAGGATACGCAGTATTTT.

The V gene is TRBV7-9, the J gene TRBJ2-1, with 13 bases that match TRBD2. Per germline, CDR1 SEHNR and CDR2 FQNEAQ (reference sequence). The CDR3 is made up of 15 amino acids. V shed 3 bases and J 10 bases; nucleotides not matched to a gene: 6. CDR3 nucleotides: TGTGCCAGCAGCTTCCCAGGACTAGCGGGAGAGGAGCAGTTCTTC. Translated: CASSFPGLAGEEQFF.

This clonotype occurred a few times. This chain uses TRBV30 with TRBJ2-3; D call uncertain. The CDR3 totals 14 residues. Trimming stripped 5 bases from V and 2 bases from J, with 14 bases between. From germline, CDR1 is GTSNPN and CDR2 SVGIG (reference sequence). The CDR3 nucleotides are TGTGCCTGGGAGTTGGGCGGCTCCACAGATACGCAGTATTTT. Amino acid sequence: CAWELGGSTDTQYF.

The chain carries TRBV27 and TRBJ2-1, with D possibly being TRBD2 (6 bases). Deletions cut 7 bases from V and 4 bases from J, with 17 bases between. CDR1 and CDR2 from the germline V gene are MNHEY and SMNVEV (reference sequence). The CDR3 loop spans 15 amino acids. As DNA, the CDR3 is TGTGCCAGCACCGACAAACCGGGACTTTACAATGAGCAGTTCTTC. It translates to CASTDKPGLYNEQFF.

The table lists this clonotype with a few counts. The V gene is TRBV19, the J gene TRBJ2-7, with 15 bases lining up with TRBD2. CDR1 LNHDA and CDR2 SQIVND come from the germline V gene (reference sequence). The CDR3 runs 15 residues. V dropped 4 bases and J dropped 4; count of bases not matched to a gene: 2. The DNA for the CDR3 is TGTGCCAGTAGTAGGGGACTAGCGGGAGGTTACGAGCAGTACTTC. It encodes CASSRGLAGGYEQYF.

This chain joins TRBV28 and TRBJ1-2; D gene uncertain. Trimming removed 2 bases at V and 4 bases at J, with 8 bases between. The CDR3 has 13 amino acids. Germline V gives CDR1 MDHEN, CDR2 SYDVKM. The CDR3 DNA is TGTGCCAGCAGTTTAGGCTTGGCCTATGGCTACACCTTC. Translation gives CASSLGLAYGYTF.

The chain recombines TRBV12-3 or TRBV12-4 with TRBJ2-5; D not certain. Trimming left V 4 bases short and J 0 bases short, with 21 bases between. The CDR3 has 18 amino acids. The CDR3 DNA follows: TGTGCCAGCAGTTCTTACATTCCAGCGACGTTGGACCAAGAGACCCAGTACTTC. Translation: CASSSYIPATLDQETQYF.

This clonotype appeared a few times. V gene TRBV9 combines with J gene TRBJ2-3; 8 bases map to TRBD2. CDR1 SGDLS and CDR2 YYNGEE come from the germline V gene. The CDR3 length is 15 residues. After removal of 4 bases from V and 2 bases from J, the junction contained 6 bases not matched to a gene. The CDR3 nucleotides read TGTGCCAGCAGCCCCCCGACTAGCGCCACAGATACGCAGTATTTT. Encoded protein: CASSPPTSATDTQYF.

The J gene is TRBJ1-6, the V gene TRBV5-4; the D is unclear. Trimming removed 4 bases at V and 6 bases at J, with 11 bases between. The V gene's germline CDR1 is SGHNT and CDR2 YYREEE (reference sequence). The CDR3 runs 14 residues. CDR3 amino acids: CASSLESRNSPLHF. CDR3 in DNA: TGTGCCAGCAGCCTGGAATCGCGTAATTCACCCCTCCACTTT.

The rearrangement joins TRBV10-3 to TRBJ2-7; TRBD1 might be the D (6 bases). The V and J ends lost 4 bases and 0 bases respectively, with 16 bases between them. Looked up from germline, CDR1 is ENHRY and CDR2 is SYGVKD. The CDR3 has 16 amino acids. The CDR3 spells CAISVRQVPSSYEQYF. As DNA, the CDR3 is TGTGCCATCAGTGTGAGACAGGTCCCTAGCTCCTACGAGCAGTACTTC.

This clonotype was counted a single time. J is TRBJ1-5 and V is TRBV19; tentatively, D is TRBD1 (5 bases). V was shortened by 1 base and J by 1 base, with 5 bases between the two germline ends. The germline CDR1 and CDR2 sequences are LNHDA and SQIVND (reference sequence). This CDR3 is 14 amino acids long. CDR3 nucleotides: TGTGCCAGTAGTATAGGGGGGAGCAATCAGCCCCAGCATTTT. Translated: CASSIGGSNQPQHF.

The chain carries TRBV24-1 and TRBJ1-2; no clear D. CDR1 and CDR2 (germline): KGHDR, SFDVKD. CDR3 length: 14 residues. V lost 1 base, J lost 2 bases, and 7 bases lay in between. The CDR3 is CATSDLDINYGYTF. CDR3 bases: TGTGCCACCAGTGATTTAGACATAAACTATGGCTACACCTTC.

This rearrangement joins TRBV29-1 to TRBJ2-7; possible D gene TRBD2, 6 bases. The CDR3 has 16 amino acids. Trimming left V 1 base short and J 0 bases short, with 16 bases between. Germline V gives CDR1 SQVTM, CDR2 ANQGSEA. CDR3 nucleotide sequence: TGCAGCGTTGAAGGGGGGGACGTTCAGAGCTCCTACGAGCAGTACTTC. Translating gives CSVEGGDVQSSYEQYF.

This clonotype was seen once. This chain connects TRBV2 to TRBJ2-3; 11 nucleotides agree with TRBD2. CDR1 and CDR2 (germline): SNHLY, FYNNEI. Losses at the gene ends were 6 bases for V and 5 bases for J; bases not matched to a gene: 16. The CDR3 has 18 residues. The CDR3 region is CASRTFEGLAALQDTQYF. In DNA form, the CDR3 reads TGTGCCAGCAGGACCTTCGAGGGACTAGCGGCTCTCCAAGATACGCAGTATTTT.

V usage is TRBV6-1 and J usage is TRBJ2-3, with D perhaps matching TRBD2 (6 bases). The CDR3 is 15 amino acids. Per germline, CDR1 MNHNS and CDR2 SASEGT. V gave up 7 bases and J gave up 0 bases, with 14 bases separating them. CDR3 amino acids: CASKFEGGSTDTQYF. CDR3 nucleotides: TGTGCCAGCAAATTTGAGGGAGGAAGCACAGATACGCAGTATTTT.

The V gene is TRBV11-3, the J gene TRBJ2-3; weak D call: TRBD2 (6 bases). V was clipped by 8 bases and J by 0 bases, with 12 bases between them. CDR1 and CDR2 (germline): SGHNT, YENEEA. This CDR3 comprises 14 residues. CDR3 amino acids: CASGKEGSTDTQYF. In DNA form, the CDR3 reads TGTGCCAGCGGGAAGGAGGGTAGCACAGATACGCAGTATTTT.

V and J are TRBV9 and TRBJ2-2, with D perhaps TRBD2 (6 bases). This CDR3 is built from 14 residues. V lost 4 bases and J lost 5, with 12 bases in between. Per the germline V gene, CDR1 is SGDLS and CDR2 is YYNGEE. In nucleotides, the CDR3 is TGTGCCAGCAGCATTAGCGGATTAACCGGGGAGCTGTTTTTT. As protein: CASSISGLTGELFF.

The V call is TRBV19, the J call TRBJ2-1; tentative D call: TRBD1 (7 bases). CDR1 is LNHDA and CDR2 is SQIVND in the germline V gene (reference sequence). There are 15 residues in the CDR3. The V and J ends lost 7 bases and 0 bases respectively, with 13 bases between them. The CDR3 region is CASTPGGPSYNEQFF. Written as DNA, the CDR3 is TGTGCCAGTACCCCAGGGGGGCCCTCCTACAATGAGCAGTTCTTC.

The rearrangement joins TRBV7-3 to TRBJ2-3; D not resolved. Germline loops: CDR1 SGHTA, CDR2 FQGTGA. V was clipped by 1 base and J by 1 base, with 9 bases between them. The CDR3 runs to 15 residues. The CDR3 bases are TGTGCCAGCAGCTTAAAAGGGCCGGGCACAGATACGCAGTATTTT. The encoded protein is CASSLKGPGTDTQYF. Full variable domain (remainder filled in from reference TRBV7-3 and TRBJ2-3): GAGVSQTPSNKVTEKGKYVELRCDPISGHTALYWYRQSLGQGPEFLIYFQGTGAADDSGLPNDRFFAVRPEGSVSTLKIQRTERGDSAVYLCASSLKGPGTDTQYFGPGTRLTVL.

The V call is TRBV27, the J call TRBJ1-1; the D gene is possibly TRBD1 (5 bases). Trimming cost V 2 bases and J 4 bases, with 8 bases left between them. The CDR3 length is 13 residues. Germline CDR1 MNHEY, CDR2 SMNVEV (reference sequence). CDR3 loop: CASSLGAVTEAFF. CDR3 nucleotides: TGTGCCAGCAGTTTAGGGGCGGTCACTGAAGCTTTCTTT.

The rearrangement joins TRBV3-1 to TRBJ2-1; 7 nucleotides align to TRBD1. Germline V gene sequence: CDR1 LGHDT, CDR2 YNNKEL (reference sequence). Trimming at V came to 7 bases and at J to 0 bases, leaving 9 bases not matched to a gene. The CDR3 has 16 amino acids. The CDR3 spells CASTPGQRISYNEQFF. The CDR3, as DNA: TGTGCCAGCACCCCGGGACAGCGTATCTCCTACAATGAGCAGTTCTTC.

The J gene is TRBJ2-5, the V gene TRBV24-1; 14 bases line up with TRBD2. Germline values: CDR1 KGHDR, CDR2 SFDVKD. Trimming at V came to 3 bases and at J to 5 bases, leaving 10 bases not matched to a gene. The CDR3 has 18 amino acids. The CDR3 nucleotides read TGTGCCACCAGTGATGGCGCCGGGACTAGCGGGAGAGGGGAGACCCAGTACTTC. It specifies CATSDGAGTSGRGETQYF.

The chain has TRBV4-2 and TRBJ1-3; D gene unclear. Germline V lookup: CDR1 LGHNA, CDR2 YNFKEQ. This CDR3 is built from 15 residues. The V and J ends lost 0 bases and 0 bases respectively, with 6 bases between them. CDR3 sequence: CASSQDWSSGNTIYF. DNA for the CDR3: TGTGCCAGCAGCCAAGATTGGAGCTCTGGAAACACCATATATTTT.

The chain has TRBV11-2 and TRBJ1-2; D uncertain. Between the trimmed V and J ends, which lost 8 bases and 2 bases, there was a span of 9 bases. The CDR3 sequence is 12 residues long. Germline V gives CDR1 SGHAT, CDR2 FQNNGV. CDR3 coding DNA: TGTGCCAGCTCACAGATAAACTATGGCTACACCTTC. Protein product: CASSQINYGYTF.